The TCR beta chain under discussion was sequenced for a study of human T cells and chemical hapten exposure. Authors' analysis steps: The median was roughly 100,000 TCRs per sample, ranging about 23,224 to 690,600. TCRdb independently ran MiXCR on the RACE reads; one entry per CDR3 protein. The V and J calls here are based on TCRdb, not the publication. The table shows about 84,000 distinct CDR3 sequences, with 10% to 13% occurring only once. Time point indicated: patch test 3, about 24 weeks after DPC sensitization. Sample treatment: therapeutic diphenylcyclopropenone sensitization with weekly scalp DPC. This clonotype was observed at least ten times. Deletions cut 3 bases from V and 2 bases from J, with 11 bases between. The CDR3 contains 15 residues. The germline V gene has CDR1 ENHRY and CDR2 SYGVKD.

This chain joins TRBV10-3 and TRBJ1-5; D gene uncertain. The TCR comes from a woman in her fifties or sixties with alopecia areata. Some clones in this sample may be carry-over from other donors' samples. The sequencing used whole blood, collected in connection with sensitization to the hapten diphenylcyclopropenone (DPC). The CDR3, as DNA: TGTGCCATCAGTGAAACTGGCTTGGGCAATCAGCCCCAGCATTTT. Translated, it gives CAISETGLGNQPQHF.